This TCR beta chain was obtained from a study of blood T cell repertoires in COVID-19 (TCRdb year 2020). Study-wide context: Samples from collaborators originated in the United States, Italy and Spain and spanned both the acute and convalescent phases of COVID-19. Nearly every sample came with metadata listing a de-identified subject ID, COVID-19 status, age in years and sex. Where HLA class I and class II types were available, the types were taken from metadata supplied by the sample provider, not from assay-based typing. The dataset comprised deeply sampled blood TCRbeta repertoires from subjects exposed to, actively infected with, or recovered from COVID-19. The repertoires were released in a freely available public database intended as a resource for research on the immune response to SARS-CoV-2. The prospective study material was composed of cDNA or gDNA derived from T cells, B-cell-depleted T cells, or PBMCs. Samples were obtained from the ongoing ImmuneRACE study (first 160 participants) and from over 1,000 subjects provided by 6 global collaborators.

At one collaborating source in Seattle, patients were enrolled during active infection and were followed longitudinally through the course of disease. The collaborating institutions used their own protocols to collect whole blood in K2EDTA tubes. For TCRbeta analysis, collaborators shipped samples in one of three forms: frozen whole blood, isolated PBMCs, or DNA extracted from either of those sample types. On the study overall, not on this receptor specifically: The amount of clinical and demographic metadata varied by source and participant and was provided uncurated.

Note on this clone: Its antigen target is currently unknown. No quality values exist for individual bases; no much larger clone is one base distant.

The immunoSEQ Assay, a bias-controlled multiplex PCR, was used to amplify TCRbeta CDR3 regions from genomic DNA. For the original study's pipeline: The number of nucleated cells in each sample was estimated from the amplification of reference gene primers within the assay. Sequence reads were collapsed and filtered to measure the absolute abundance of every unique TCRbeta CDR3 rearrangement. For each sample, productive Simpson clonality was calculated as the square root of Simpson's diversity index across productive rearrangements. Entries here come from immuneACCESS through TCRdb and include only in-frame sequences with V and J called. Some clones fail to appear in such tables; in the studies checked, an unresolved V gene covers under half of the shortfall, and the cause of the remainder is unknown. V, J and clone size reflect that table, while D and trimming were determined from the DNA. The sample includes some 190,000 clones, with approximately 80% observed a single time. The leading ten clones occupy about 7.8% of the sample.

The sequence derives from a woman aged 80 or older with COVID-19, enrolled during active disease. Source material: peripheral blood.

DNA sequence: TGTGCCAGCAGCCTACAGGGGGCAGAGACCCAGTACTTC. Translated, this is CASSLQGAETQYF. The chain employs TRBV3-1 (or the pseudogene TRBV3-2) and TRBJ2-5, with 9 bases aligning to TRBD1. For this chain, trimming is 4 bases at the V end and 4 bases at the J end, and the number of junction bases without a gene match is 1. Measured from the cysteine to the phenylalanine, the CDR3 is 13 residues long. CDR3 DNA only is kept here, 39 bases in frame from base 1. The germline V gene (reference sequence) sets CDR1 to LGHDT and CDR2 to YNNKEL.